The 32 T cell receptor beta chains listed next were all sequenced from one sample in a study of OX40 agonist ivuxolimab in advanced cancers. Data came from immunoSEQ multiplex PCR; TCRdb stores just in-frame clones and leaves some out. This sample has around 62,000 clones, with 70% to 85% found just once. This specimen consisted of CD4+ or CD8+ T cells sorted from blood, obtained in a trial of the OX40 agonist ivuxolimab. The receptors were gathered from an adult with an advanced solid tumor such as melanoma, head and neck, liver or kidney cancer.

The V and J genes are TRBV19 and TRBJ1-2, with D possibly being TRBD1 (6 bases). The CDR3 is 12 residues long. Germline values: CDR1 LNHDA, CDR2 SQIVND (reference sequence). Trimming shortened V by 4 bases and J by 7 bases, and 10 bases separated the two germline ends. The CDR3 coding sequence is TGTGCCAGTAGTAACCCGGGGGCTGGCTACACCTTC. It specifies CASSNPGAGYTF.

CDR3 sequence: CASSSGTPQTATGELFF. The CDR3, as DNA: TGTGCCAGCAGCTCCGGCACGCCGCAGACAGCAACCGGGGAGCTGTTTTTT. This chain links TRBV5-4 with TRBJ2-2; a possible D gene is TRBD1 (5 bases). V was clipped by 3 bases and J by 5 bases, with 20 bases between them. Germline V gene data show CDR1 as SGHNT and CDR2 as YYREEE (reference sequence). The CDR3 has 17 residues.

This clone has more than one count but fewer than ten. CDR3 residues: CASNDGGAGEKLFF. The CDR3 region has the DNA TGTGCCAGCAACGACGGGGGGGCGGGTGAAAAACTGTTTTTT. The gene calls are TRBV2 and TRBJ1-4; possibly TRBD1 for D (6 bases). CDR1 and CDR2 from the germline V gene are SNHLY and FYNNEI. The ends were cut back, 7 bases at V and 7 bases at J, with 16 bases in the middle. The CDR3 contains 14 residues.

CDR3 in amino acids: CASTSWSSGNTIYF. The CDR3 region has the DNA TGTGCCAGCACATCGTGGAGCTCTGGAAACACCATATATTTT. The chain joins TRBV18 to TRBJ1-3; D is unresolved. V lost 8 bases to trimming and J lost 0 bases, with 11 bases between them. Germline CDR1 KGHSH, CDR2 LQKENI. CDR3 length equals 14 residues. The full variable domain, completed using reference TRBV18 and TRBJ1-3, is NAGVMQNPRHLVRRRGQEARLRCSPMKGHSHVYWYRQLPEEGLKFMVYLQKENIIDESGMPKERFSAEFPKEGPSILRIQQVVRGDSAAYFCASTSWSSGNTIYFGEGSWLTVV.

The CDR3 DNA follows: TGTGCCAGTAGTCCGCAGGACTATGGCTACACCTTC. Translated: CASSPQDYGYTF. This chain uses TRBV19 with TRBJ1-2, with D uncertain. Deletions cut 5 bases from V and 3 bases from J, with 7 bases between. CDR3 size: 12 residues. The germline CDR1 and CDR2 sequences are LNHDA and SQIVND (reference sequence).

This clone has a handful of counts. The chain couples TRBV29-1 to TRBJ2-7; tentatively, D is TRBD1 (5 bases). The CDR3 has 13 residues. Per germline, CDR1 SQVTM and CDR2 ANQGSEA. Trimming shortened V by 3 bases and J by 2 bases, and 11 bases separated the two germline ends. This CDR3 reads CSVDREGTYEQYF. The CDR3 DNA reads as TGCAGCGTTGACAGGGAAGGTACCTACGAGCAGTACTTC.

This chain links TRBV2 with TRBJ2-4, with no clear D. From germline, CDR1 is SNHLY and CDR2 FYNNEI. CDR3 length: 15 residues. V lost 4 bases, J lost 0 bases, and 10 bases lay in between. This chain's CDR3 is CASSVRDLAKNIQYF. CDR3 in DNA: TGTGCCAGCAGTGTGAGAGATCTAGCCAAAAACATTCAGTACTTC.

This chain joins TRBV7-3 and TRBJ2-3; perhaps TRBD1 as D (6 bases). Germline V lookup: CDR1 SGHTA, CDR2 FQGTGA. This CDR3 has 14 residues. V was clipped by 0 bases and J by 6 bases, with 10 bases between them. CDR3 protein: CASSLTGAWDTQYF. The CDR3 DNA follows: TGTGCCAGCAGCTTAACGGGGGCATGGGATACGCAGTATTTT. The full variable domain, its missing parts supplied by reference TRBV7-3 and TRBJ2-3, is GAGVSQTPSNKVTEKGKYVELRCDPISGHTALYWYRQSLGQGPEFLIYFQGTGAADDSGLPNDRFFAVRPEGSVSTLKIQRTERGDSAVYLCASSLTGAWDTQYFGPGTRLTVL.

The chain combines TRBV19 with TRBJ1-1; the D gene is possibly TRBD1 (6 bases). V lost 5 bases and J lost 0, with 10 bases in between. In germline, CDR1 is LNHDA, CDR2 SQIVND (reference sequence). This CDR3 spans 14 amino acids. Here the CDR3 reads CASSVGQLNTEAFF. The CDR3 DNA sequence: TGTGCCAGTAGTGTCGGACAGTTGAACACTGAAGCTTTCTTT.

The rearrangement joins TRBV7-2 to TRBJ2-3; D gene unclear. V lost 3 bases, J lost 0 bases, and 1 base lay in between. The V gene's germline CDR1 is SGHTA and CDR2 FQGNSA. The CDR3 has 12 amino acids. The CDR3 is CASSLSTDTQYF. The CDR3, as DNA: TGTGCCAGCAGCTTGAGCACAGATACGCAGTATTTT.

The rearrangement links TRBV18 to TRBJ2-5; TRBD2 is a possible D gene (5 bases). The CDR3 is 14 residues long. Germline CDR1 is KGHSH and CDR2 is LQKENI. Deletions cut 3 bases from V and 5 bases from J, with 13 bases between. Written as DNA, the CDR3 is TGTGCCAGCTCACCGAACACGGGCGGGGAGACCCAGTACTTC. Amino acid sequence: CASSPNTGGETQYF.

The chain joins TRBV2 to TRBJ1-3, with D hard to call. Trimming took off 7 bases at V and 4 bases at J, with 20 bases between the two ends. This CDR3 has 16 residues. Germline V CDR1 and CDR2: SNHLY, FYNNEI. The CDR3: CASNPGIGVLGNTIYF. As DNA, the CDR3 is TGTGCCAGCAACCCGGGGATTGGGGTTCTCGGAAACACCATATATTTT.

The genes are TRBV9 and TRBJ1-1; TRBD1 agrees at 7 bases. CDR1 is SGDLS and CDR2 is YYNGEE in the germline V gene. V dropped 2 bases and J dropped 4; count of bases not matched to a gene: 5. This CDR3 spans 14 amino acids. The CDR3 DNA follows: TGTGCCAGCAGCGTTAAGGGGGACAGCACTGAAGCTTTCTTT. It codes for CASSVKGDSTEAFF.

The V gene is TRBV6-5, the J gene TRBJ2-7, with 12 bases aligning to TRBD2. The germline V gene encodes CDR1 MNHEY and CDR2 SVGAGI. Losses at the gene ends were 4 bases for V and 3 bases for J; bases not matched to a gene: 4. This CDR3 has 15 residues. For the CDR3, the DNA is TGTGCCAGCAGTTCTAGCGGGGGGGCCAACTACGAGCAGTACTTC. The encoded protein is CASSSSGGANYEQYF.

The chain employs TRBV2 and TRBJ2-1; 9 bases match TRBD2. Trimming removed 4 bases from V and 7 bases from J; junction bases left unmatched: 5. This CDR3 has 14 amino acids. Germline V gene data show CDR1 as SNHLY and CDR2 as FYNNEI. The CDR3 region has the DNA TGTGCCAGCAGTGTGAAGCGGGGGGAAAATGAGCAGTTCTTC. Its protein is CASSVKRGENEQFF.

The genes are TRBV21-1 and TRBJ2-1; the table's D gene call, TRBD1, was not cross checked with the DNA. TRBV21-1 is a pseudogene locus. The CDR3 loop spans 17 amino acids. This CDR3 reads CASSFQRQTLDYNEQFF. The CDR3 nucleotides read TGTGCCAGCAGCTTTCAACGACAGACCCTTGACTACAATGAGCAGTTCTTC.

This clone was counted a few times. The chain couples TRBV2 to TRBJ2-7; D may match TRBD1 or TRBD2 (6 bases each). CDR1 and CDR2 (germline): SNHLY, FYNNEI. This CDR3 is 15 amino acids long. V shed 6 bases and J shed 3 bases, with 18 bases lying between them. Here the CDR3 DNA reads TGTGCCAGCAGCCAGACAGGAGGGGTACTCTACGAGCAGTACTTC. This translates into CASSQTGGVLYEQYF.

This clone was seen a single time. The rearrangement joins TRBV5-4 to TRBJ2-5; D not resolved. Germline V CDR1 and CDR2: SGHNT, YYREEE (reference sequence). This CDR3 spans 13 amino acids. Trimming stripped 4 bases from V and 2 bases from J, with 9 bases between. CDR3 sequence: CASSEGRQETQYF. CDR3 nucleotide sequence: TGTGCCAGCAGCGAAGGACGACAAGAGACCCAGTACTTC.

The rearrangement links TRBV11-2 to TRBJ2-7; D is unclear. The CDR3 length is 14 residues. Germline CDR1 and CDR2: SGHAT and FQNNGV. Trimming removed 4 bases at V and 3 bases at J, with 13 bases between. Here the CDR3 reads CASSSFLGSYEQYF. CDR3 DNA sequence: TGTGCCAGCAGCTCCTTCTTGGGCAGCTACGAGCAGTACTTC.

The V gene is TRBV5-6, the J gene TRBJ1-2, with D hard to call. The germline V gene encodes CDR1 SGHDT and CDR2 YYEEEE. V was shortened by 0 bases and J by 8 bases, with 11 bases between the two germline ends. CDR3 length: 13 amino acids. The CDR3 sequence: CASSLDIRSGYTF. CDR3 DNA sequence: TGTGCCAGCAGCTTGGACATTCGCTCCGGCTACACCTTC.

This clone was picked up a small number of times. Other nucleotide sequences from this sample produce the same CDR3. The chain links TRBV11-1 to TRBJ2-1; no firm D call. This CDR3 has 14 residues. CDR1 and CDR2 from the germline V gene are SGHAT and FQDESV (reference sequence). Trimming left V 5 bases short and J 5 bases short, with 13 bases between. The CDR3 region has the DNA TGTGCCAGCAGCAATAGACGGACGGACAATGAGCAGTTCTTC. Protein product: CASSNRRTDNEQFF.

The chain links TRBV6-1 to TRBJ1-4; D remains unclear. V gave up 10 bases and J gave up 10 bases, with 25 bases separating them. Germline V lookup: CDR1 MNHNS, CDR2 SASEGT. The CDR3 sequence is 15 residues long. The DNA of the CDR3 is TGTGCCACCGGAGACATTTTGGCTCTAACGGTAAAACTGTTTTTT. Protein product: CATGDILALTVKLFF.

The V gene is TRBV7-3, the J gene TRBJ2-1; the match to TRBD2 covers 11 bases. CDR3 length equals 17 residues. Germline trimming cut 5 bases from V and 4 bases from J; bases unmatched to any gene: 10. CDR1 and CDR2 from the germline V gene are SGHTA and FQGTGA. Written as DNA, the CDR3 is TGTGCCAGCAGCGCCCGACTAGCGGGAAACCGGTACAATGAGCAGTTCTTC. This sequence encodes CASSARLAGNRYNEQFF.

V gene TRBV5-1 combines with J gene TRBJ2-7; the D is unclear. Trimming removed 0 bases from V and 5 bases from J, with 3 bases in between. Germline-derived CDR1 and CDR2 are SGHRS and YFSETQ. This CDR3 has 11 residues. The CDR3 is CASSLEHEQYF. CDR3 DNA: TGCGCCAGCAGCTTGGAACACGAGCAGTACTTC.

The V gene is TRBV6-5, the J gene TRBJ1-4; TRBD1 is a possible D gene (5 bases). CDR3 size: 15 residues. Germline values: CDR1 MNHEY, CDR2 SVGAGI. Trimming cost V 2 bases and J 6 bases, with 13 bases left between them. The CDR3 DNA reads TGTGCCAGCAGTTACCTCTTCAGGGTAGATGAAAAACTGTTTTTT. Its translation: CASSYLFRVDEKLFF.

The chain uses TRBV9 and TRBJ1-3, with D possibly TRBD1 on 5 matching bases. Germline V gene sequence: CDR1 SGDLS, CDR2 YYNGEE. This CDR3 contains 18 residues. The germline V and J ends were trimmed by 0 bases and 3 bases, with 19 bases remaining between them. The CDR3 sequence: CASSVVSTGEGYGNTIYF. The CDR3 bases are TGTGCCAGCAGCGTAGTCAGTACGGGGGAAGGGTATGGAAACACCATATATTTT.

This clone appeared once. This CDR3 is CASGAVTNYGYTF. CDR3 nucleotides: TGTGCCTCCGGGGCAGTAACTAACTATGGCTACACCTTC. This sequence joins TRBV10-3 and TRBJ1-2; maybe TRBD1 (5 bases). This CDR3 is 13 amino acids long. V gave up 11 bases and J gave up 0 bases, with 13 bases separating them. Germline V CDR1 and CDR2: ENHRY, SYGVKD.

The CDR3 here is CASSTARTGANNEQFF. The CDR3 bases are TGTGCCAGTAGTACCGCTCGCACAGGGGCGAACAATGAGCAGTTCTTC. V and J are TRBV19 and TRBJ2-1; 7 bases line up with TRBD1. The germline gives CDR1 LNHDA, CDR2 SQIVND (reference sequence). Unmatched junction bases numbered 11, after V lost 4 bases and J lost 5 bases. CDR3 size: 16 residues.

This clone was observed a single time. This chain joins TRBV19 and TRBJ1-1; D remains unclear. The CDR3 spans 13 residues. CDR1 is LNHDA, CDR2 SQIVND, per germline (reference sequence). With 4 bases removed from V and 4 bases from J, the gap between germline ends came to 10 bases. The CDR3 region is CASSTVSFTEAFF. CDR3 coding DNA: TGTGCCAGTAGTACCGTCAGTTTCACTGAAGCTTTCTTT.

The chain links TRBV18 to TRBJ2-7; TRBD1 matches at 7 bases. The V gene's germline CDR1 is KGHSH and CDR2 LQKENI. V was pared by 2 bases and J by 1 base, with 2 bases of the junction left unmatched. The CDR3 contains 14 residues. The CDR3 is CASSPGQVSYEQYF. CDR3 DNA: TGTGCCAGCTCACCAGGACAGGTTTCCTACGAGCAGTACTTC.

The chain employs TRBV10-3 and TRBJ2-1, with D perhaps matching TRBD1 (6 bases). Germline loops: CDR1 ENHRY, CDR2 SYGVKD. The CDR3 spans 13 residues. V lost 2 bases to trimming and J lost 9 bases, with 11 bases between them. The CDR3, as DNA: TGTGCCATCAGTGAGCAACAGGGCGCTGAGCAGTTCTTC. Translation: CAISEQQGAEQFF.

The chain carries TRBV18 and TRBJ2-1; D gene unclear. This CDR3 has 13 amino acids. The V gene's germline CDR1 is KGHSH and CDR2 LQKENI. V was cut by 3 bases and J by 9 bases, with 12 bases left in between. The CDR3 region is CASSPHTQGEQFF. For the CDR3, the DNA is TGTGCCAGCTCACCCCACACCCAAGGTGAGCAGTTCTTC.